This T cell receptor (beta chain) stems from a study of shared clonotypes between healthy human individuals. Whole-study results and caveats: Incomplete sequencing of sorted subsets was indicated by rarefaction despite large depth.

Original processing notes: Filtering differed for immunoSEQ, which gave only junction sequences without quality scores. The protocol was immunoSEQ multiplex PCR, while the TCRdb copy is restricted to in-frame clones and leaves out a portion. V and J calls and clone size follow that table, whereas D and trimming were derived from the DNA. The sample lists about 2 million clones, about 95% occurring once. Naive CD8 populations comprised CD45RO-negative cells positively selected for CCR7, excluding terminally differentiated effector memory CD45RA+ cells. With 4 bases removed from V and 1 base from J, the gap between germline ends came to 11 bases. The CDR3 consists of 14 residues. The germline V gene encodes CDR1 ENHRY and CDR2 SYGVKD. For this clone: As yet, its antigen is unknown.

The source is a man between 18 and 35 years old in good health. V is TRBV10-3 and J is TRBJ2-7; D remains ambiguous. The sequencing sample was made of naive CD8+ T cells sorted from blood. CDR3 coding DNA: TGTGCCATCAGTGGCAGGACCGATTCCTACGAGCAGTACTTC. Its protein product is CAISGRTDSYEQYF.